The 32 T cell receptor beta chains given below trace back to one sample, sequenced in a study of graft-versus-host responses after intestinal transplantation. Profiled with immunoSEQ multiplex PCR; TCRdb holds only in-frame clones, not every one. The sample contains 99,000 or so clones, roughly 87% of which appear only once. Antigens of these TCRs are unknown. Sequencing used unstimulated CD4+ T cells sorted from spleen or lymph node cells, obtained before intestinal transplant. These receptors were taken from a human donor who received an intestinal transplant.

The chain carries TRBV7-3 and TRBJ1-1; no firm D call. This CDR3 comprises 13 residues. Between the trimmed V and J ends, which lost 3 bases and 0 bases, there was a span of 5 bases. The germline V gene encodes CDR1 SGHTA and CDR2 FQGTGA. The DNA of the CDR3 is TGTGCCAGCAGCTTTGGCCTGAACACTGAAGCTTTCTTT. It translates to CASSFGLNTEAFF.

The chain carries TRBV5-1 and TRBJ1-2; D is possibly TRBD1 (5 bases). The CDR3 covers 15 residues. The germline gives CDR1 SGHRS, CDR2 YFSETQ. Deletions cut 1 base from V and 4 bases from J, with 14 bases between. The CDR3 DNA reads as TGCGCCAGCAGCTTGTCGACAGCCCAGTTCTATGGCTACACCTTC. It encodes CASSLSTAQFYGYTF.

J is TRBJ1-1 and V is TRBV18; D possibly corresponds to TRBD1 (6 bases). In germline, CDR1 is KGHSH, CDR2 LQKENI. Trimming pared 3 bases from V and 1 base from J, leaving 9 bases between. The length of the CDR3 is 14 residues. The CDR3 coding sequence is TGTGCCAGCTCACCCATAGGGGGGAACACTGAAGCTTTCTTT. This sequence encodes CASSPIGGNTEAFF.

The chain uses TRBV6-1 and TRBJ2-3; 8 nucleotides agree with TRBD2. V lost 8 bases, J lost 3 bases, and 7 bases stayed unmatched. This CDR3 has 14 amino acids. From germline, CDR1 is MNHNS and CDR2 SASEGT. This CDR3 reads CASQATSGTDTQYF. The CDR3 region has the DNA TGTGCCAGCCAGGCCACTAGCGGTACAGATACGCAGTATTTT.

The CDR3 loop is CASSSSGLANTGELFF. CDR3 coding DNA: TGCGCCAGCAGCTCGAGCGGCCTCGCGAACACCGGGGAGCTGTTTTTT. This rearrangement joins TRBV5-1 to TRBJ2-2; D is possibly TRBD2 (5 bases). CDR3 length: 16 amino acids. Trimming took off 3 bases at V and 0 bases at J, with 12 bases between the two ends. The germline V gene encodes CDR1 SGHRS and CDR2 YFSETQ. The complete variable domain, with remaining parts taken from reference TRBV5-1 and TRBJ2-2, reads KAGVTQTPRYLIKTRGQQVTLSCSPISGHRSVSWYQQTPGQGLQFLFEYFSETQRNKGNFPGRFSGRQFSNSRSEMNVSTLELGDSALYLCASSSSGLANTGELFFGEGSRLTVL.

The V call is TRBV6-5, the J call TRBJ1-2, with D possibly matching TRBD1 (6 bases). V lost 6 bases to trimming and J lost 2 bases, with 13 bases between them. Germline V gives CDR1 MNHEY, CDR2 SVGAGI. The CDR3 is 14 residues long. This chain's CDR3 is CASSNRVSNYGYTF. The DNA for the CDR3 is TGTGCCAGCAGCAACAGGGTTTCGAACTATGGCTACACCTTC.

The chain combines TRBV29-1 with TRBJ2-3; tentative D call: TRBD2 (6 bases). V lost 4 bases, J lost 0 bases, and 11 bases lay in between. CDR3 length: 14 amino acids. Germline V gives CDR1 SQVTM, CDR2 ANQGSEA. CDR3 sequence reads: CSVGGGGSTDTQYF. As DNA, the CDR3 is TGCAGCGTTGGGGGCGGAGGGAGCACAGATACGCAGTATTTT.

This clone has only a few counts. The rearrangement uses TRBV30 and TRBJ2-7; D unclear. Trimming cost V 4 bases and J 6 bases, with 16 bases left between them. This CDR3 is 13 amino acids long. Per the germline V gene, CDR1 is GTSNPN and CDR2 is SVGIG (reference sequence). CDR3 amino acids: CAWTLKKGSEQYF. Here the CDR3 DNA reads TGTGCCTGGACTTTAAAAAAGGGATCCGAGCAGTACTTC.

The V call is TRBV6-5, the J call TRBJ1-2; no clear D. The germline V gene has CDR1 MNHEY and CDR2 SVGAGI. The CDR3 covers 14 residues. Trimming shortened V by 4 bases and J by 3 bases, and 12 bases separated the two germline ends. This chain's CDR3 is CASSLTQRDYGYTF. CDR3 nucleotides: TGTGCCAGCAGTTTGACCCAAAGGGACTATGGCTACACCTTC.

This sequence joins TRBV7-9 and TRBJ2-3, with 8 bases that match TRBD2. Germline V gene lookup returns CDR1 SEHNR and CDR2 FQNEAQ (reference sequence). V lost 0 bases, J lost 5 bases, and 10 bases stayed unmatched. CDR3 length equals 17 residues. CDR3 residues: CASSLAFAVRGGDTQYF. In nucleotides, the CDR3 is TGTGCCAGCAGCTTAGCGTTTGCGGTCCGGGGGGGAGATACGCAGTATTTT.

The genes are TRBV5-4 and TRBJ2-4, with 8 bases lining up with TRBD1. Germline V lookup: CDR1 SGHNT, CDR2 YYREEE (reference sequence). With 4 bases clipped from V and 0 bases from J, the junction kept 9 bases outside the gene matches. The CDR3 is 17 amino acids. The CDR3 bases are TGTGCCAGCAGCCCGAGGACAGGGCCTGCAGCCAAAAACATTCAGTACTTC. It yields the protein CASSPRTGPAAKNIQYF.

The chain joins TRBV7-6 to TRBJ2-5; 8 positions match TRBD1. Losses at the gene ends were 1 base for V and 3 bases for J; bases not matched to a gene: 1. CDR3 length: 14 amino acids. Germline CDR1 is SGHVS and CDR2 is FNYEAQ. The CDR3 loop is CASSLGTGKETQYF. In DNA, the CDR3 is TGTGCCAGCAGCTTAGGGACAGGGAAAGAGACCCAGTACTTC.

The gene calls are TRBV6-1 and TRBJ1-2; D may be TRBD1 (5 bases). V lost 5 bases and J 3 bases, leaving 13 bases between the germline ends. This CDR3 region has 14 residues. Germline V gives CDR1 MNHNS, CDR2 SASEGT. The CDR3 bases are TGTGCCAGCAGTAGGGACGGTATAGACTATGGCTACACCTTC. It specifies CASSRDGIDYGYTF.

This clone was counted a few times. This chain links TRBV2 with TRBJ2-7; 7 nucleotides match TRBD1. Germline CDR1 reads SNHLY; CDR2 reads FYNNEI. This CDR3 contains 13 residues. V shed 7 bases, J shed 3 bases, and the junction held 6 bases outside the gene matches. CDR3 in DNA: TGTGCCAGCACCCTGACAGGGAACTACGAGCAGTACTTC. Translated, it gives CASTLTGNYEQYF.

The chain uses TRBV9 and TRBJ2-3; no definite D call. With 2 bases removed from V and 0 bases from J, the gap between germline ends came to 10 bases. This CDR3 has 15 amino acids. Germline CDR1 and CDR2: SGDLS and YYNGEE. CDR3 nucleotides: TGTGCCAGCAGCGTCCTGCAGATTAGCACAGATACGCAGTATTTT. Residues: CASSVLQISTDTQYF. Together with reference TRBV9 and TRBJ2-3, the CDR3 gives the full variable domain: DSGVTQTPKHLITATGQRVTLRCSPRSGDLSVYWYQQSLDQGLQFLIQYYNGEERAKGNILERFSAQQFPDLHSELNLSSLELGDSALYFCASSVLQISTDTQYFGPGTRLTVL.

This chain uses TRBV27 with TRBJ2-7; 9 bases align to TRBD2. V dropped 3 bases and J dropped 2; count of bases not matched to a gene: 2. The CDR3 has 14 residues. Germline V gene data show CDR1 as MNHEY and CDR2 as SMNVEV (reference sequence). CDR3 coding DNA: TGTGCCAGCAGTTTGACTAGCGGTCCCTACGAGCAGTACTTC. Translating it yields CASSLTSGPYEQYF.

The chain recombines TRBV5-4 with TRBJ2-2; D unclear. This CDR3 is built from 14 residues. Looked up from germline, CDR1 is SGHNT and CDR2 is YYREEE (reference sequence). Trimming took off 0 bases at V and 7 bases at J, with 10 bases between the two ends. The CDR3 DNA reads as TGTGCCAGCAGCTTGGATTCAGTCCTCGGGGAGCTGTTTTTT. As protein: CASSLDSVLGELFF.

The chain carries TRBV30 and TRBJ2-3; TRBD2 matches at 7 bases. Unmatched junction bases numbered 9, after V lost 5 bases and J lost 1 base. This CDR3 contains 15 residues. Germline assignment: CDR1 GTSNPN and CDR2 SVGIG (reference sequence). The chain's CDR3 is CAWAPGLAGTDTQYF. The DNA for the CDR3 is TGTGCCTGGGCTCCGGGGCTAGCGGGCACAGATACGCAGTATTTT.

The chain has TRBV18 and TRBJ1-1; D is undetermined. V lost 2 bases and J lost 1, with 8 bases in between. Per germline, CDR1 KGHSH and CDR2 LQKENI. The CDR3 has 14 residues. The CDR3 bases are TGTGCCAGCTCACCAATCGGGCAGAACACTGAAGCTTTCTTT. Amino acids: CASSPIGQNTEAFF.

The V call is TRBV5-4, the J call TRBJ2-2, with 7 bases identical to TRBD2. The V segment lost 0 bases and the J segment 6 bases; nucleotides outside the gene matches: 5. Germline V gives CDR1 SGHNT, CDR2 YYREEE (reference sequence). The CDR3 spans 15 residues. The CDR3 loop is CASSLASSGPGELFF. CDR3 nucleotide sequence: TGTGCCAGCAGCTTGGCCTCTAGCGGCCCCGGGGAGCTGTTTTTT.

The rearrangement joins TRBV7-3 to TRBJ2-1, with D possibly being TRBD2 (6 bases). The CDR3 consists of 16 residues. Germline V lookup: CDR1 SGHTA, CDR2 FQGTGA. Trimming took 8 bases from V and 1 from J, leaving 18 bases between them. CDR3: CASAWSGSGSYNEQFF. CDR3 DNA sequence: TGTGCCAGCGCCTGGTCAGGGAGCGGGTCCTACAATGAGCAGTTCTTC.

This clone was recorded a few times. This chain connects TRBV28 to TRBJ2-7; TRBD1 or TRBD2 may be the D gene (5 bases each). CDR1 is MDHEN and CDR2 is SYDVKM in the germline V gene. The CDR3 has 15 amino acids. The germline V and J ends were trimmed by 3 bases and 2 bases, with 14 bases remaining between them. CDR3 sequence (DNA): TGTGCCAGCAGTTTTCCAGGGAGAGGGGCCTACGAGCAGTACTTC. Translation gives CASSFPGRGAYEQYF.

The V call is TRBV5-1, the J call TRBJ2-2; 13 bases line up with TRBD2. V lost 7 bases, J lost 4 bases, and 4 bases stayed unmatched. The CDR3 runs 15 residues. The germline gives CDR1 SGHRS, CDR2 YFSETQ. In DNA form, the CDR3 reads TGCGCCAGCCAGACTAGCGGGGGGTCCACCGGGGAGCTGTTTTTT. Translated: CASQTSGGSTGELFF. The whole variable domain, remainder taken from reference TRBV5-1 and TRBJ2-2, is KAGVTQTPRYLIKTRGQQVTLSCSPISGHRSVSWYQQTPGQGLQFLFEYFSETQRNKGNFPGRFSGRQFSNSRSEMNVSTLELGDSALYLCASQTSGGSTGELFFGEGSRLTVL.

The CDR3 spells CASRRGQASYEQYF. CDR3 bases: TGTGCCAGCAGGAGGGGACAGGCTTCCTACGAGCAGTACTTC. The V gene is TRBV6-1, the J gene TRBJ2-7; 8 nucleotides match TRBD1. Trimming took 6 bases from V and 1 from J; bases not matched to a gene: 5. CDR3 length: 14 amino acids. CDR1 is MNHNS, CDR2 SASEGT, per germline.

The V gene is TRBV28, the J gene TRBJ2-3; D is perhaps TRBD1 or TRBD2 (5 bases each). The length of the CDR3 is 15 residues. Germline-derived CDR1 and CDR2 are MDHEN and SYDVKM. The ends were cut back, 10 bases at V and 0 bases at J, with 17 bases in the middle. The CDR3 sequence: CATKSTGTSTDTQYF. In DNA form, the CDR3 reads TGTGCCACAAAATCCACCGGGACCAGCACAGATACGCAGTATTTT.

The V gene is TRBV2, the J gene TRBJ1-5; 7 positions match TRBD1. V was pared by 5 bases and J by 0 bases, with 7 bases of the junction left unmatched. Germline V gives CDR1 SNHLY, CDR2 FYNNEI. This CDR3 has 16 amino acids. The CDR3 DNA is TGTGCCAGCAGTCTTCGACAGGGATATAGCAATCAGCCCCAGCATTTT. Protein product: CASSLRQGYSNQPQHF.

This clone was seen a handful of times. This chain links TRBV4-1 with TRBJ1-4; the D gene is possibly TRBD1 (6 bases). From germline, CDR1 is MGHRA and CDR2 YSYEKL. The V end lost 3 bases, the J end lost 5 bases, and 13 bases lay between the germline ends. The CDR3 is 15 residues long. CDR3 nucleotides: TGCGCCAGCAGCCAGGACCGGGACACCAATGAAAAACTGTTTTTT. As protein: CASSQDRDTNEKLFF.

The chain links TRBV5-6 to TRBJ1-5; D possibly corresponds to TRBD1 (6 bases). V was cut by 0 bases and J by 0 bases, with 10 bases left in between. The germline gives CDR1 SGHDT, CDR2 YYEEEE. CDR3 length: 16 residues. CDR3 amino acids: CASSLGGPYSNQPQHF. The CDR3 coding sequence is TGTGCCAGCAGCTTGGGGGGGCCCTATAGCAATCAGCCCCAGCATTTT.

The chain recombines TRBV7-4 with TRBJ2-4, with TRBD1 matching over 10 bases. Germline CDR1 and CDR2: SGHVT and SQSDAQ. The CDR3 has 15 residues. J gave up 6 bases and V 4 bases, and 6 bases lay outside the gene matches. The CDR3 reads CASSSPGQGRNIQYF. The CDR3 DNA is TGTGCCAGCAGCTCCCCGGGACAGGGGAGAAACATTCAGTACTTC.

This clone was detected only a few times. CDR3 residues: CASSLAPGQGRSEQFF. In DNA form, the CDR3 reads TGTGCCAGCAGCTTAGCGCCGGGACAGGGTCGGAGTGAGCAGTTCTTC. This sequence joins TRBV7-2 and TRBJ2-1; 9 nucleotides agree with TRBD1. CDR1 is SGHTA and CDR2 is FQGNSA in the germline V gene. This CDR3 is 16 amino acids long. Trimming took 0 bases from V and 9 from J; bases not matched to a gene: 9.

The J gene is TRBJ2-5, the V gene TRBV2; D unresolved. V dropped 8 bases and J dropped 0 bases, with 13 bases sitting between them. Germline CDR1 and CDR2: SNHLY and FYNNEI. The CDR3 is made up of 14 amino acids. The chain's CDR3 is CASPSGFNQETQYF. DNA for the CDR3: TGTGCCAGCCCCTCGGGTTTCAACCAAGAGACCCAGTACTTC.

This sequence joins TRBV7-2 and TRBJ2-1; TRBD2 matches 14 bases. Losses at the gene ends were 4 bases for V and 0 bases for J; bases not matched to a gene: 2. This CDR3 has 17 amino acids. The germline V gene has CDR1 SGHTA and CDR2 FQGNSA. This CDR3 reads CASSWTSGGSSYNEQFF. CDR3 DNA sequence: TGTGCCAGCAGCTGGACTAGCGGGGGGAGCTCCTACAATGAGCAGTTCTTC.